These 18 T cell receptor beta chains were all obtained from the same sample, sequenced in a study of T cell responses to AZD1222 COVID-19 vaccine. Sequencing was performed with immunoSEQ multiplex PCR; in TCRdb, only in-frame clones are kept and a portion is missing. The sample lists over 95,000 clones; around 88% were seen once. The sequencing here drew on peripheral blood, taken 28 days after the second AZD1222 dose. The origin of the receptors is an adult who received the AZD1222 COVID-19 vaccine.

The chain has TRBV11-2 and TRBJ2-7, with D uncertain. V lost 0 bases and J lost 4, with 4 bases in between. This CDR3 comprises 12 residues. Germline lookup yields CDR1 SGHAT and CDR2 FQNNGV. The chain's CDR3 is CASSLDRYEQYF. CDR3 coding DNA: TGTGCCAGCAGCTTAGATAGGTACGAGCAGTACTTC.

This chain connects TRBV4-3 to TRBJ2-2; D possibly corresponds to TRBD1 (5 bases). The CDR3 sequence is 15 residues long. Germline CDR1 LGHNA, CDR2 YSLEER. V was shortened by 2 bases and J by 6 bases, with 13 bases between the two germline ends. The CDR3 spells CASSQSWGFPGELFF. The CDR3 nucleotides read TGCGCCAGCAGCCAATCTTGGGGCTTCCCCGGGGAGCTGTTTTTT.

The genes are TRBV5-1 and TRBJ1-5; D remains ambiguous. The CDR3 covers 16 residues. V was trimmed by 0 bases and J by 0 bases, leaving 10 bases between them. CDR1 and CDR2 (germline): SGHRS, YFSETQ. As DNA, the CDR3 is TGCGCCAGCAGCTTGGATGGCTCCTATAGCAATCAGCCCCAGCATTTT. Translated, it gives CASSLDGSYSNQPQHF.

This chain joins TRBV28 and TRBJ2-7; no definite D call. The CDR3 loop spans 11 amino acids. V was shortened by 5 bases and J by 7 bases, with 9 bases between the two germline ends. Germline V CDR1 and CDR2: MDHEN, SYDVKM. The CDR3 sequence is CASSQTREQYF. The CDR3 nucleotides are TGTGCCAGCAGTCAGACGCGTGAGCAGTACTTC.

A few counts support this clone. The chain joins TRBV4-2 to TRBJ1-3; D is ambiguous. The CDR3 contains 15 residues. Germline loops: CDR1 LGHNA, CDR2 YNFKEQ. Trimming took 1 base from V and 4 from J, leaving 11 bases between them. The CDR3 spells CASSQAGRSGNTIYF. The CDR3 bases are TGTGCCAGCAGCCAAGCTGGACGGAGCGGAAACACCATATATTTT.

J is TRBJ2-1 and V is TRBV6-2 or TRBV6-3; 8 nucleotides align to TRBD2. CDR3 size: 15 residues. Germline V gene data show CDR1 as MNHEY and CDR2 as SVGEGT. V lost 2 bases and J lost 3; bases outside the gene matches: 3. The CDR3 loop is CASSYNSGDYNEQFF. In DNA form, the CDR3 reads TGTGCCAGCAGTTACAATAGCGGGGACTACAATGAGCAGTTCTTC.

CDR3 protein: CASSQAPGQGYTGELFF. In nucleotides, the CDR3 is TGCGCCAGCAGCCAAGCCCCGGGACAGGGGTACACCGGGGAGCTGTTTTTT. The chain uses TRBV4-3 and TRBJ2-2; TRBD1 matches 10 bases. Trimming removed 1 base from V and 3 bases from J; junction bases left unmatched: 5. This CDR3 comprises 17 residues. Germline loops: CDR1 LGHNA, CDR2 YSLEER.

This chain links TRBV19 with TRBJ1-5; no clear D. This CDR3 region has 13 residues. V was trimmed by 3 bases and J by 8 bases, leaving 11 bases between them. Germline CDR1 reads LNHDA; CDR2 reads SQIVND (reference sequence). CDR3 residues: CASSIPRTEPQHF. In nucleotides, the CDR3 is TGTGCCAGTAGTATTCCCCGGACCGAGCCCCAGCATTTT. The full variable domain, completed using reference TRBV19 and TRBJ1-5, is DGGITQSPKYLFRKEGQNVTLSCEQNLNHDAMYWYRQDPGQGLRLIYYSQIVNDFQKGDIAEGYSVSREKKESFPLTVTSAQKNPTAFYLCASSIPRTEPQHFGDGTRLSIL.

Written as DNA, the CDR3 is TGTGCCAGCAGCTTAGGTCGGGGGAGCACTGAAGCTTTCTTT. As protein: CASSLGRGSTEAFF. The rearrangement uses TRBV11-3 and TRBJ1-1; D is perhaps TRBD1 (5 bases). Deletions cut 1 base from V and 4 bases from J, with 10 bases between. The V gene's germline CDR1 is SGHNT and CDR2 YENEEA. The CDR3 is 14 amino acids.

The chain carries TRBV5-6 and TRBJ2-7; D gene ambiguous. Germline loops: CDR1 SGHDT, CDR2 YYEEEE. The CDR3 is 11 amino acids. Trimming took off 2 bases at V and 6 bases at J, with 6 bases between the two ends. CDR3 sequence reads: CASSFVSEQYF. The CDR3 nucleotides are TGTGCCAGCAGCTTCGTTTCCGAGCAGTACTTC.

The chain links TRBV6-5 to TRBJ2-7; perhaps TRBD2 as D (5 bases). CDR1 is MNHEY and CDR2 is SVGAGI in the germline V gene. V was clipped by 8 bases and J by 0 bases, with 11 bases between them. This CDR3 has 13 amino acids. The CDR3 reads CASGEQSSYEQYF. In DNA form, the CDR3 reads TGTGCCAGCGGGGAGCAGAGCTCCTACGAGCAGTACTTC.

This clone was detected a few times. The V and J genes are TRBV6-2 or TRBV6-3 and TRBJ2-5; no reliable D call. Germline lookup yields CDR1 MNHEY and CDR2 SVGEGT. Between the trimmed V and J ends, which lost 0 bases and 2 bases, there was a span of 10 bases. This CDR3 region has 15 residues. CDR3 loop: CASSYSMNIQETQYF. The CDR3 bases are TGTGCCAGCAGTTACTCGATGAATATACAAGAGACCCAGTACTTC.

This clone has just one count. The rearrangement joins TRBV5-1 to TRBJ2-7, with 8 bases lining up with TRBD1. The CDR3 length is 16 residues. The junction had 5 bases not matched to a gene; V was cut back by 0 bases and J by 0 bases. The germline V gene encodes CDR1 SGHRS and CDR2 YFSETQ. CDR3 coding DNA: TGCGCCAGCAGCTTGGGCGGACAGGGTATCTCCTACGAGCAGTACTTC. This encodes CASSLGGQGISYEQYF. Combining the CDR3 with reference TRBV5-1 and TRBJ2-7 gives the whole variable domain KAGVTQTPRYLIKTRGQQVTLSCSPISGHRSVSWYQQTPGQGLQFLFEYFSETQRNKGNFPGRFSGRQFSNSRSEMNVSTLELGDSALYLCASSLGGQGISYEQYFGPGTRLTVT.

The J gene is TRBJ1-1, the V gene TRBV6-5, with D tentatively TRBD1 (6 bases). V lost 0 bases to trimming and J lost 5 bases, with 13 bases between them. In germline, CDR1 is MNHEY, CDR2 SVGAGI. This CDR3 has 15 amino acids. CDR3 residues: CASSYSLGGATEAFF. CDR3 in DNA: TGTGCCAGCAGTTACTCGCTGGGGGGCGCGACTGAAGCTTTCTTT.

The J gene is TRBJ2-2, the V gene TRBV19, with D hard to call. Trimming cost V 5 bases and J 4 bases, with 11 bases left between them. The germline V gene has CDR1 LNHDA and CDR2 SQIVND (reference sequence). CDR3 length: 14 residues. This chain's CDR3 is CASSPMSSTGELFF. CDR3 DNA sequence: TGTGCCAGTAGTCCCATGTCCAGCACCGGGGAGCTGTTTTTT.

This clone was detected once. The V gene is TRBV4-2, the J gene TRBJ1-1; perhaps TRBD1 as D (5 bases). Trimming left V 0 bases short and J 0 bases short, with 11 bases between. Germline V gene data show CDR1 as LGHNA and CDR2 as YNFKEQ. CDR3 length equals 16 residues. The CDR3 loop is CASSQDVGGVNTEAFF. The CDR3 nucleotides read TGTGCCAGCAGCCAAGACGTTGGAGGGGTGAACACTGAAGCTTTCTTT.

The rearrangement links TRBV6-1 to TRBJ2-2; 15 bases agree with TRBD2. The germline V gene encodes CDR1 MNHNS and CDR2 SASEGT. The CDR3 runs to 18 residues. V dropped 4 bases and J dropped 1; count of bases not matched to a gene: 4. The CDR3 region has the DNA TGTGCCAGCAGTGGGACTAGCGGGGGGGCCGTGAACACCGGGGAGCTGTTTTTT. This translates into CASSGTSGGAVNTGELFF.

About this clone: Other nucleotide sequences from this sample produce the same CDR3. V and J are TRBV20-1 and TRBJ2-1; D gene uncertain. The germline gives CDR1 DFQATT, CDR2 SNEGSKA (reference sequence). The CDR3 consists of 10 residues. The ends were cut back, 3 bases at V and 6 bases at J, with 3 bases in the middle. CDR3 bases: TGCAGTGCTAGTTCCAATGAGCAGTTCTTC. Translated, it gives CSASSNEQFF.